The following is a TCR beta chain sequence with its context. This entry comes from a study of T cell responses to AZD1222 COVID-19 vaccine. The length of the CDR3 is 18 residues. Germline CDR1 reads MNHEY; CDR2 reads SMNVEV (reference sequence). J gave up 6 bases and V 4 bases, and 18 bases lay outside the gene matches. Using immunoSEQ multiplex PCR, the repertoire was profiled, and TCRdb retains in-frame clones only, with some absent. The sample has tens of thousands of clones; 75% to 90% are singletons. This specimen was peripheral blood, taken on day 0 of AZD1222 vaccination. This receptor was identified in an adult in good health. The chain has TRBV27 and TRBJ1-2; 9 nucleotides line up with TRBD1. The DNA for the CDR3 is TGTGCCAGCAGTTCCCTCTTTGGGTGGGACAGGGAATCGGATGGCTACACCTTC. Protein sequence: CASSSLFGWDRESDGYTF.